The source of this TCR beta chain is a study of blood T cell repertoires in COVID-19. About the research overall: Sites across the United States, Italy and Spain contributed samples from acute and convalescent COVID-19. T cells, B-cell-depleted T cells, or PBMCs provided the cDNA or gDNA that served as material.

As processed by the authors: Amplification of reference gene primers was used by the study to estimate nucleated cell counts. Using immunoSEQ multiplex PCR, the repertoire was profiled, and TCRdb retains in-frame clones only, with some absent. V and J calls and clone size follow that table, whereas D and trimming were derived from the DNA. In the table there are 150,000 to 200,000 clones, 70% to 90% of which are singletons. Germline V gene data show CDR1 as LNHNV and CDR2 as YYDKDF (reference sequence). V shed 5 bases, J shed 3 bases, and the junction held 10 bases outside the gene matches. The CDR3 is made up of 17 amino acids. This clone was detected only a few times.

Source material: peripheral blood. This chain links TRBV15 with TRBJ1-1, with 12 bases fitting TRBD1. The source is a man aged 55 to 70 with acute or convalescent COVID-19. The CDR3 DNA follows: TGTGCCACCAGCGGCGTAAGATGGGACAGGGGGCACACTGAAGCTTTCTTT. This gives the protein CATSGVRWDRGHTEAFF.